The 27 T cell receptor beta chains below come from one sample, sequenced in a study of blood T cell repertoires in COVID-19. Assay: immunoSEQ multiplex PCR; the TCRdb copy retains only in-frame clones and omits some. The data hold around 76,000 clones, with 81% observed a single time. Material for sequencing was peripheral blood. The receptors derive from a woman between 65 and 79 years old with acute or convalescent COVID-19.

The sample holds one count of this clone. V usage is TRBV30 and J usage is TRBJ1-4, with TRBD1 as a possible D gene (5 bases). Germline CDR1 GTSNPN, CDR2 SVGIG (reference sequence). Trimming cost V 0 bases and J 8 bases, with 7 bases left between them. The CDR3 consists of 12 residues. DNA of the CDR3: TGTGCCTGGAGTGTAAAGGGGGAAAAACTGTTTTTT. Its protein is CAWSVKGEKLFF.

The V and J genes are TRBV28 and TRBJ2-5; TRBD1 might be the D (5 bases). The CDR3 consists of 15 residues. Trimming shortened V by 3 bases and J by 1 base, and 12 bases separated the two germline ends. Germline lookup yields CDR1 MDHEN and CDR2 SYDVKM. CDR3 bases: TGTGCCAGCAGTTTGGGGTTCAGGGTCCAAGAGACCCAGTACTTC. Protein product: CASSLGFRVQETQYF. The variable domain in full, completed from reference TRBV28 and TRBJ2-5, reads DVKVTQSSRYLVKRTGEKVFLECVQDMDHENMFWYRQDPGLGLRLIYFSYDVKMKEKGDIPEGYSVSREKKERFSLILESASTNQTSMYLCASSLGFRVQETQYFGPGTRLLVL.

This chain connects TRBV3-1 (or the pseudogene TRBV3-2) to TRBJ1-2, with a tentative D call TRBD1 (5 bases). The CDR3 has 15 residues. Germline assignment: CDR1 LGHDT and CDR2 YNNKEL (reference sequence). V gave up 2 bases and J gave up 4 bases, with 14 bases separating them. The CDR3 here is CASSQQDPGVYGYTF. The CDR3 nucleotides read TGTGCCAGCAGCCAACAAGATCCGGGGGTCTATGGCTACACCTTC.

The chain links TRBV27 to TRBJ2-1, with 9 bases lining up with TRBD1. Trimming took 6 bases from V and 7 from J; bases not matched to a gene: 10. The CDR3 spans 15 residues. The germline V gene encodes CDR1 MNHEY and CDR2 SMNVEV (reference sequence). DNA for the CDR3: TGTGCCAGCAGCCAAACAGGGGGCGAATGGAATGAGCAGTTCTTC. Translation gives CASSQTGGEWNEQFF.

The chain combines TRBV3-1 (or the pseudogene TRBV3-2) with TRBJ1-6, with a possible D match to TRBD1 (5 bases). V gave up 4 bases and J gave up 9 bases, with 10 bases separating them. Germline V gene sequence: CDR1 LGHDT, CDR2 YNNKEL (reference sequence). The CDR3 has 13 amino acids. The CDR3 is CASSLKTASPLHF. In nucleotides, the CDR3 is TGTGCCAGCAGCCTCAAGACAGCTTCACCCCTCCACTTT.

With regard to this clone: The sample has other DNA sequences that encode this CDR3 too. This chain uses TRBV5-4 with TRBJ2-3; unclear D gene. Trimming took off 0 bases at V and 2 bases at J, with 10 bases between the two ends. The CDR3 covers 15 residues. Germline V gene sequence: CDR1 SGHNT, CDR2 YYREEE (reference sequence). CDR3 bases: TGTGCCAGCAGCTTGGGTCTCGAACTCACAGATACGCAGTATTTT. Amino acids: CASSLGLELTDTQYF.

V usage is TRBV11-2 and J usage is TRBJ2-7, with a weak D call TRBD2 (6 bases). Trimming removed 8 bases at V and 0 bases at J, with 8 bases between. Germline CDR1 is SGHAT and CDR2 is FQNNGV. The CDR3 consists of 12 residues. CDR3 region: CASFGSSYEQYF. CDR3 nucleotide sequence: TGTGCCAGCTTCGGGAGCTCCTACGAGCAGTACTTC. The full variable domain, completed using reference TRBV11-2 and TRBJ2-7, is EAGVAQSPRYKIIEKRQSVAFWCNPISGHATLYWYQQILGQGPKLLIQFQNNGVVDDSQLPKDRFSAERLKGVDSTLKIQPAKLEDSAVYLCASFGSSYEQYFGPGTRLTVT.

The chain combines TRBV3-1 (or the pseudogene TRBV3-2) with TRBJ2-3, with 9 bases identical to TRBD2. Germline V CDR1 and CDR2: LGHDT, YNNKEL (reference sequence). The CDR3 runs 14 residues. V gave up 5 bases and J gave up 10 bases; unmatched junction bases: 10. CDR3 sequence (DNA): TGTGCCAGCAGCGGTTTTGTAGCGGGGGAGGCGCAGTATTTT. Amino acid sequence: CASSGFVAGEAQYF.

The chain recombines TRBV19 with TRBJ2-3; D possibly corresponds to TRBD1 (7 bases). Germline assignment: CDR1 LNHDA and CDR2 SQIVND (reference sequence). The V end was cut by 2 bases, the J end by 4 bases, with 10 bases between. This CDR3 has 14 amino acids. The DNA for the CDR3 is TGTGCCAGTAGTATAACCAGGGGGGCAGATACGCAGTATTTT. The encoded protein is CASSITRGADTQYF.

J is TRBJ2-2 and V is TRBV6-2 or TRBV6-3; D call uncertain. There are 14 residues in the CDR3. The V gene's germline CDR1 is MNHEY and CDR2 SVGEGT. Trimming took 2 bases from V and 1 from J, leaving 5 bases between them. CDR3 sequence (DNA): TGTGCCAGCAGTTACGACTGGAACACCGGGGAGCTGTTTTTT. It is translated as CASSYDWNTGELFF.

The chain carries TRBV6-6 and TRBJ2-4; TRBD2 might be the D (6 bases). The germline gives CDR1 MNHNY, CDR2 SVGAGI (reference sequence). The V end was cut by 8 bases, the J end by 7 bases, with 12 bases between. CDR3 length equals 12 residues. CDR3 sequence: CASLTEGNIQYF. Here the CDR3 DNA reads TGTGCCAGCCTGACGGAGGGGAACATTCAGTACTTC.

The rearrangement uses TRBV10-3 and TRBJ2-7; possible D gene TRBD1, 6 bases. There are 14 residues in the CDR3. Between the trimmed V and J ends, which lost 6 bases and 2 bases, there was a span of 14 bases. Germline loops: CDR1 ENHRY, CDR2 SYGVKD. The CDR3 protein is CAISAPNRAYEQYF. CDR3 in DNA: TGTGCCATCAGCGCCCCGAACAGGGCCTACGAGCAGTACTTC.

This clone was seen once. V is TRBV5-6 and J is TRBJ1-1; the D gene is possibly TRBD1 (6 bases). Germline V gives CDR1 SGHDT, CDR2 YYEEEE. Trimming took 2 bases from V and 3 from J, leaving 11 bases between them. The CDR3 length is 14 residues. The DNA for the CDR3 is TGTGCCAGCAGCTTACAGGGAGCTTACACTGAAGCTTTCTTT. Amino acid sequence: CASSLQGAYTEAFF.

This chain links TRBV3-1 (or the pseudogene TRBV3-2) with TRBJ2-7; D might be TRBD2 (5 bases). The length of the CDR3 is 14 residues. Trimming took 4 bases from V and 0 from J, leaving 10 bases between them. Per germline, CDR1 LGHDT and CDR2 YNNKEL (reference sequence). CDR3 in amino acids: CASSPIAFSYEQYF. The CDR3 DNA reads TGTGCCAGCAGCCCGATAGCGTTCTCCTACGAGCAGTACTTC.

The chain is built from TRBV6-5 and TRBJ1-2, with 7 bases fitting TRBD1. V lost 6 bases and J lost 3; bases outside the gene matches: 7. This CDR3 has 14 amino acids. CDR1 is MNHEY and CDR2 is SVGAGI in the germline V gene. CDR3: CASSPGQLDYGYTF. CDR3 sequence (DNA): TGTGCCAGCAGCCCGGGACAGCTCGACTATGGCTACACCTTC.

This clone was recorded only once. The chain carries TRBV6-5 and TRBJ1-3, with no clear D. The length of the CDR3 is 16 residues. Germline CDR1 and CDR2: MNHEY and SVGAGI. V lost 0 bases and J lost 0, with 9 bases in between. The CDR3 DNA is TGTGCCAGCAGTTACTCGGCGGGATACTCTGGAAACACCATATATTTT. Translated: CASSYSAGYSGNTIYF.

The chain joins TRBV5-1 to TRBJ2-3, with D maybe TRBD2 (6 bases). Trimming took 4 bases from V and 0 from J, leaving 15 bases between them. Germline assignment: CDR1 SGHRS and CDR2 YFSETQ. The CDR3 covers 16 residues. CDR3 sequence (DNA): TGCGCCAGCAGCCGCCGAGTGGGGGGAAGCACAGATACGCAGTATTTT. Translating it yields CASSRRVGGSTDTQYF.

The chain combines TRBV7-6 with TRBJ2-2, with 7 bases identical to TRBD1. This CDR3 contains 16 residues. V gave up 5 bases and J gave up 3 bases; unmatched junction bases: 9. Looked up from germline, CDR1 is SGHVS and CDR2 is FNYEAQ. The chain's CDR3 is CASSRQQGPYTGELFF. The CDR3 coding sequence is TGTGCCAGCAGCCGACAACAGGGGCCATACACCGGGGAGCTGTTTTTT.

V usage is TRBV19 and J usage is TRBJ2-1, with D possibly TRBD2 on 5 matching bases. The CDR3 length is 16 residues. Looked up from germline, CDR1 is LNHDA and CDR2 is SQIVND (reference sequence). Trimming removed 8 bases at V and 0 bases at J, with 17 bases between. This CDR3 reads CASGRSSTSSYNEQFF. The CDR3 DNA sequence: TGTGCCAGTGGCCGTTCTAGCACGAGCTCCTACAATGAGCAGTTCTTC.

This sequence joins TRBV7-9 and TRBJ2-5; 10 nucleotides agree with TRBD1. With V trimmed by 4 bases and J by 5 bases, 4 bases remained unmatched. CDR1 SEHNR and CDR2 FQNEAQ come from the germline V gene (reference sequence). The CDR3 is 14 residues long. The DNA of the CDR3 is TGTGCCAGCAGCTCGGACAGGGGGAGGGAGACCCAGTACTTC. Amino acid sequence: CASSSDRGRETQYF.

The chain joins TRBV5-4 to TRBJ2-1, with D tentatively TRBD1 (6 bases). Trimming pared 0 bases from V and 7 bases from J, leaving 8 bases between. Germline CDR1 reads SGHNT; CDR2 reads YYREEE (reference sequence). The CDR3 consists of 13 residues. CDR3 sequence reads: CASSLGRGNEQFF. In DNA, the CDR3 is TGTGCCAGCAGCTTGGGCAGGGGTAATGAGCAGTTCTTC.

This clone was seen only a few times. This chain connects TRBV5-5 to TRBJ2-1, with 8 bases that match TRBD2. CDR3 length: 14 amino acids. V shed 3 bases and J 7 bases; nucleotides not matched to a gene: 6. CDR1 is SGHKS, CDR2 YYEKEE, per germline (reference sequence). CDR3 loop: CASSYGLALNEQFF. DNA of the CDR3: TGTGCCAGCAGCTACGGACTAGCTCTGAATGAGCAGTTCTTC.

This chain links TRBV27 with TRBJ2-5; 10 bases fit TRBD2. With 5 bases clipped from V and 0 bases from J, the junction kept 3 bases outside the gene matches. The CDR3 length is 15 residues. Germline CDR1 MNHEY, CDR2 SMNVEV (reference sequence). CDR3: CASSPTSGYQETQYF. The CDR3, as DNA: TGTGCCAGCAGTCCGACTAGCGGGTACCAAGAGACCCAGTACTTC.

V gene TRBV19 combines with J gene TRBJ2-1; possibly TRBD2 for D (5 bases). Trimming pared 6 bases from V and 4 bases from J, leaving 16 bases between. CDR1 is LNHDA, CDR2 SQIVND, per germline (reference sequence). This CDR3 has 15 residues. CDR3 residues: CASSTPRADYNEQFF. Here the CDR3 DNA reads TGTGCCAGTAGCACCCCGAGAGCGGATTACAATGAGCAGTTCTTC.

The table lists this clone with a count of one. The CDR3 loop is CASSSRTSGIPDTQYF. CDR3 in DNA: TGTGCCAGCAGTTCCCGGACTAGTGGCATCCCAGATACGCAGTATTTT. This chain links TRBV27 with TRBJ2-3, with 7 nucleotides matching TRBD2. Germline V gives CDR1 MNHEY, CDR2 SMNVEV (reference sequence). Trimming removed 4 bases from V and 4 bases from J; junction bases left unmatched: 11. This CDR3 is 16 amino acids long.

V gene TRBV7-9 combines with J gene TRBJ2-2; D is possibly TRBD2 (6 bases). Trimming left V 5 bases short and J 4 bases short, with 14 bases between. The CDR3 is made up of 15 amino acids. Germline V gene data show CDR1 as SEHNR and CDR2 as FQNEAQ (reference sequence). CDR3 DNA sequence: TGTGCCAGCAGCCGTGCCGGGGGAGGCACCGGGGAGCTGTTTTTT. Translated: CASSRAGGGTGELFF.

This chain joins TRBV7-9 and TRBJ1-3; no firm D call. The CDR3 has 15 amino acids. Trimming took 1 base from V and 7 from J, leaving 14 bases between them. Germline V gene lookup returns CDR1 SEHNR and CDR2 FQNEAQ (reference sequence). The CDR3 nucleotides are TGTGCCAGCAGCTTAGTGGGCGGGGTACGGAACACCATATATTTT. Its translation is CASSLVGGVRNTIYF.